The 14 T cell receptor beta chains listed next were all sequenced from one sample in a study of T cell responses to AZD1222 COVID-19 vaccine (dated by TCRdb to the early 2020s). To prepare the library, the immunoSEQ multiplex PCR assay was applied. Entries here come from immuneACCESS through TCRdb and include only in-frame sequences with V and J called. Some clones fail to appear in such tables; in the studies checked, an unresolved V gene covers under half of the shortfall, and the cause of the remainder is unknown. Counted in this sample were tens of thousands of clones; roughly 90% of them appeared once. Roughly 1.9% of the sample is in the top ten clones. The meaning of the sample's time point label: baseline before first vaccination. The sample was peripheral blood, taken on day 0 of AZD1222 vaccination. These receptors were taken from an adult in good health.

This clone appeared a single time. The chain is built from TRBV5-1 and TRBJ2-2; 10 bases are shared with TRBD1. CDR3 length: 15 residues. Germline V CDR1 and CDR2: SGHRS, YFSETQ. The V gene end was trimmed by 6 bases and the J gene end by 4 bases; junction bases not matched to a gene: 6. Here the CDR3 DNA reads TGCGCCAGCAAGCCGACAGGGGGCTTCACCGGGGAGCTGTTTTTT. Protein product: CASKPTGGFTGELFF.

The chain employs TRBV10-3 and TRBJ2-2; 12 positions match TRBD2. This CDR3 is built from 17 residues. The J segment lost 2 bases and the V segment lost 6 bases, leaving 7 bases of the junction unmatched. The germline V gene has CDR1 ENHRY and CDR2 SYGVKD. CDR3 sequence reads: CAISGGGLAGNTGELFF. CDR3 DNA: TGTGCCATCAGCGGGGGGGGACTAGCGGGTAACACCGGGGAGCTGTTTTTT.

This clone is a singleton in its sample. This chain uses TRBV7-2 with TRBJ1-4; 7 positions match TRBD1. Germline V gene sequence: CDR1 SGHTA, CDR2 FQGNSA. V lost 3 bases and J lost 6; bases outside the gene matches: 7. The CDR3 is 15 amino acids. The DNA of the CDR3 is TGTGCCAGCAGCTTTTCCGGGACAGTAGATGAAAAACTGTTTTTT. It specifies CASSFSGTVDEKLFF.

This chain links TRBV5-1 with TRBJ2-1, with TRBD2 matching 7 bases. V dropped 0 bases and J dropped 8; count of bases not matched to a gene: 8. The CDR3 has 15 residues. Germline loops: CDR1 SGHRS, CDR2 YFSETQ. Written as DNA, the CDR3 is TGCGCCAGCAGCTTGGTGGCGGGAGCCGAGCATGAGCAGTTCTTC. It specifies CASSLVAGAEHEQFF.

In nucleotides, the CDR3 is TGTGCCACCAGTCGAGGGACAGGGGGAAATCAGCCCCAGCATTTT. Its protein product is CATSRGTGGNQPQHF. The rearrangement joins TRBV24-1 to TRBJ1-5; 11 positions agree with TRBD1. Germline V gene lookup returns CDR1 KGHDR and CDR2 SFDVKD. CDR3 length equals 15 residues. Trimming took 6 bases from V and 4 from J; bases not matched to a gene: 4.

J is TRBJ2-6 and V is TRBV9, with 13 bases fitting TRBD2. This CDR3 has 18 residues. The germline gives CDR1 SGDLS, CDR2 YYNGEE. V gave up 2 bases and J gave up 2 bases; unmatched junction bases: 4. This chain's CDR3 is CASSVGLAGRTGANVLTF. The CDR3 DNA is TGTGCCAGCAGCGTGGGACTAGCGGGACGTACTGGGGCCAACGTCCTGACTTTC.

This rearrangement joins TRBV10-2 to TRBJ2-7, with a tentative D call TRBD2 (6 bases). The CDR3 covers 15 residues. Germline V lookup: CDR1 WSHSY, CDR2 SAAADI. Trimming cost V 2 bases and J 4 bases, with 15 bases left between them. The DNA of the CDR3 is TGCGCCAGCAGTGAGGGGAGGAAAAGGAGGTACGAGCAGTACTTC. It encodes CASSEGRKRRYEQYF.

The chain employs TRBV29-1 and TRBJ1-1, with 9 bases aligning to TRBD1. Germline loops: CDR1 SQVTM, CDR2 ANQGSEA. V lost 6 bases, J lost 4 bases, and 6 bases stayed unmatched. This CDR3 spans 13 amino acids. The CDR3 reads CSVGQGRSTEAFF. As DNA, the CDR3 is TGCAGCGTAGGACAGGGGAGGAGCACTGAAGCTTTCTTT.

The chain joins TRBV5-8 to TRBJ2-2; a possible D gene is TRBD1 (6 bases). From germline, CDR1 is SGHTS and CDR2 YDEGEE. Trimming took 4 bases from V and 2 from J, leaving 12 bases between them. This CDR3 has 15 residues. The CDR3 sequence is CASSPRQVNTGELFF. The DNA for the CDR3 is TGTGCCAGCAGCCCCCGACAGGTTAACACCGGGGAGCTGTTTTTT.

This chain uses TRBV15 with TRBJ2-1, with 7 bases matching TRBD1. V was pared by 4 bases and J by 9 bases, with 3 bases of the junction left unmatched. There are 12 residues in the CDR3. Germline V lookup: CDR1 LNHNV, CDR2 YYDKDF (reference sequence). For the CDR3, the DNA is TGTGCCACCAGCAATGACAGGGCTGAGCAGTTCTTC. Protein: CATSNDRAEQFF.

This chain joins TRBV28 and TRBJ1-1; D not resolved. Per the germline V gene, CDR1 is MDHEN and CDR2 is SYDVKM. V was cut by 6 bases and J by 1 base, with 12 bases left in between. The length of the CDR3 is 14 residues. The CDR3, as DNA: TGTGCCAGCAGCGAAGATTCGGCGAACACTGAAGCTTTCTTT. Encoded protein: CASSEDSANTEAFF.

V usage is TRBV7-9 and J usage is TRBJ1-6, with D unresolved. Trimming removed 1 base from V and 3 bases from J, with 10 bases in between. The CDR3 is made up of 16 amino acids. Germline V gene data show CDR1 as SEHNR and CDR2 as FQNEAQ (reference sequence). The CDR3: CASSLGNLVYNSPLHF. The CDR3 DNA is TGTGCCAGCAGCTTAGGAAATTTAGTCTATAATTCACCCCTCCACTTT.

CDR3 loop: CASSEPRTSSEQYF. The DNA of the CDR3 is TGCGCCAGCAGTGAGCCTCGGACTAGCAGCGAGCAGTACTTC. The V call is TRBV10-2, the J call TRBJ2-7, with TRBD2 matching over 8 bases. The CDR3 spans 14 residues. The V gene's germline CDR1 is WSHSY and CDR2 SAAADI. V trimming: 2 bases; J trimming: 6 bases; junction bases outside the gene matches: 6.

A few counts support this clone. The J gene is TRBJ2-4, the V gene TRBV5-4; a possible D gene is TRBD2 (6 bases). This CDR3 contains 16 residues. The germline CDR1 and CDR2 sequences are SGHNT and YYREEE (reference sequence). V was cut by 0 bases and J by 5 bases, with 15 bases left in between. CDR3 bases: TGTGCCAGCAGCTTGGGCCCGGCGGTAGCGGAAAACATTCAGTACTTC. This translates into CASSLGPAVAENIQYF.